Presented here are 8 T cell receptor beta chains from one specimen sequenced in a study of shared clonotypes between healthy human individuals. Repertoires were generated with immunoSEQ multiplex PCR, while TCRdb's copy carries only in-frame clones and drops some. The table includes 520,000 or so clones, 79% detected once. The sequencing sample was made of PBMCs. All receptors come from a woman in her forties in good health. Some clones in this sample may be carry-over from other donors' samples.

The rearrangement links TRBV28 to TRBJ2-7; 7 bases align to TRBD2. V lost 6 bases and J lost 0; bases outside the gene matches: 8. Per germline, CDR1 MDHEN and CDR2 SYDVKM. The CDR3 totals 15 residues. The CDR3 region is CASRGGIAASYEQYF. Here the CDR3 DNA reads TGTGCCAGCAGGGGGGGGATAGCGGCCTCCTACGAGCAGTACTTC.

This chain links TRBV9 with TRBJ2-1; 7 positions match TRBD2. CDR1 is SGDLS and CDR2 is YYNGEE in the germline V gene. V shed 0 bases, J shed 4 bases, and the junction held 7 bases outside the gene matches. The CDR3 runs 16 residues. CDR3 in DNA: TGTGCCAGCAGCGTAGGAGGGCGGGGGACGTACAATGAGCAGTTCTTC. Translating gives CASSVGGRGTYNEQFF.

V gene TRBV5-6 combines with J gene TRBJ1-1; D uncertain. CDR1 and CDR2 (germline): SGHDT, YYEEEE. Trimming removed 3 bases from V and 4 bases from J, with 7 bases in between. This CDR3 comprises 12 residues. The chain's CDR3 is CASSSILTEAFF. As DNA, the CDR3 is TGTGCCAGCAGCTCCATTCTCACTGAAGCTTTCTTT.

The chain recombines TRBV5-1 with TRBJ2-5, with 10 bases matching TRBD2. CDR3 length: 17 residues. CDR1 and CDR2 (germline): SGHRS, YFSETQ. J lost 4 bases, V lost 0 bases, and 9 bases had no gene match. CDR3 sequence: CASSLDAASGRGETQYF. The CDR3 DNA reads TGCGCCAGCAGCTTGGACGCGGCTAGCGGGAGAGGAGAGACCCAGTACTTC.

The DNA for the CDR3 is TGTGCCAGCAGCTCAGGGACAGGGAGCGTGACTAGCGGCTCCTACGAGCAGTACTTC. Protein: CASSSGTGSVTSGSYEQYF. The chain is built from TRBV7-9 and TRBJ2-7, with D perhaps TRBD1 or TRBD2 (9 bases each). The V gene lost 4 bases and the J gene lost 0 bases, with 25 bases spanning the gap. Germline V lookup: CDR1 SEHNR, CDR2 FQNEAQ (reference sequence). CDR3 size: 19 residues.

The V gene is TRBV27, the J gene TRBJ2-1; maybe TRBD2 (6 bases). Trimming stripped 7 bases from V and 8 bases from J, with 18 bases between. Germline lookup yields CDR1 MNHEY and CDR2 SMNVEV (reference sequence). The CDR3 contains 14 residues. The CDR3 bases are TGTGCCAGCACCCGACTTGGGGCTAGCGATGAGCAGTTCTTC. Amino acid sequence: CASTRLGASDEQFF.

The chain couples TRBV29-1 to TRBJ2-2, with 8 positions matching TRBD1. V lost 3 bases, J lost 5 bases, and 17 bases stayed unmatched. This CDR3 is 18 amino acids long. Per the germline V gene, CDR1 is SQVTM and CDR2 is ANQGSEA. CDR3 nucleotide sequence: TGCAGCGTTGAGACACTGCGACAGGGGATAGGAGTTACCGGGGAGCTGTTTTTT. Its protein product is CSVETLRQGIGVTGELFF.

The rearrangement links TRBV6-4 to TRBJ2-6; 7 nucleotides line up with TRBD1. CDR1 and CDR2 (germline): MRHNA, SNTAGT. With 10 bases clipped from V and 3 bases from J, the junction kept 12 bases outside the gene matches. CDR3 length equals 16 residues. The chain's CDR3 is CATARDSQIGANVLTF. CDR3 in DNA: TGTGCCACGGCCCGGGACAGTCAAATTGGGGCCAACGTCCTGACTTTC.